This TCR beta chain was recovered during a study of spatial heterogeneity in lung cancer. Trimming took off 4 bases at V and 1 base at J, with 13 bases between the two ends. CDR3 size: 15 residues. Germline CDR1 LNHDA, CDR2 SQIVND (reference sequence). Regarding the study as a whole: Tracking of tumor mutation counts was seen in expanded intratumoral alpha and beta TCR counts.

Via MiXCR, TCRdb re-called the 5' RACE reads, giving one row per CDR3 protein. The repertoire holds approximately 630 distinct CDR3 sequences, with approximately 8.9% as singletons. The time point was: sample taken at primary tumor resection. TCRs were sequenced from unsorted whole RNA of tumor, nontumor lung or PBMC. This clonotype is labeled as large. Its antigen is currently unknown. This sequence was found in a male donor with early-stage non-small cell lung cancer. The sample was lung tumor tissue, taken at surgery. The chain uses TRBV19 and TRBJ2-5; no definite D call. CDR3 sequence: CASSTPGRTQETQYF. The CDR3 nucleotides read TGTGCCAGTAGTACCCCAGGACGGACCCAAGAGACCCAGTACTTC. Based on the CDR3 plus reference TRBV19 and TRBJ2-5, the full variable domain is DGGITQSPKYLFRKEGQNVTLSCEQNLNHDAMYWYRQDPGQGLRLIYYSQIVNDFQKGDIAEGYSVSREKKESFPLTVTSAQKNPTAFYLCASSTPGRTQETQYFGPGTRLLVL.